This T cell receptor (beta chain) was captured in a study of Tregs in tolerant kidney transplant recipients. The method was immunoSEQ multiplex PCR; TCRdb's version includes in-frame clones alone and lacks a portion of them. The repertoire consists of around 43,000 clones, with around 90% occurring once and the leading ten covering around 0.7%. This clone has a single count. An overnight rest at 37°C with 200 IU/ml IL-2 preceded regulatory T cell sorting from thawed PBMCs. CDR3 size: 16 residues. The V gene end was trimmed by 4 bases and the J gene end by 1 base; junction bases not matched to a gene: 4. Germline lookup yields CDR1 SQVTM and CDR2 ANQGSEA.

Material: Tregs from blood. The genes are TRBV29-1 and TRBJ2-2; 12 positions match TRBD2. This clonotype was sampled from a human donor in good health. The CDR3 spells CSVVSSGRVNTGELFF. CDR3 nucleotide sequence: TGCAGCGTTGTTTCTAGCGGGAGGGTGAACACCGGGGAGCTGTTTTTT.